A single sample is the source of the 21 T cell receptor beta chains below, sequenced in a study of CD8+ T cells in alopecia areata. Sequencing relied on a cDNA template that was reverse transcribed from extracted RNA. Method: immunoSEQ multiplex PCR; TCRdb's copy keeps in-frame clones and lacks some. The sample records over 150,000 clones, 40% to 65% being singletons. Treatment given: oral pan-JAK inhibitor, 5-10 mg twice daily. The specimen comprised CD8+ T cells sorted from blood, sampled at week 24, from a patient treated with tofacitinib. These receptors were collected from a human donor with alopecia areata.

This clone has just a few counts. The chain is built from TRBV7-2 and TRBJ2-4; 12 bases match TRBD1. V trimming: 5 bases; J trimming: 7 bases; junction bases outside the gene matches: 6. The CDR3 extends over 15 amino acids. The germline gives CDR1 SGHTA, CDR2 FQGNSA. The CDR3 sequence: CASSIGTGGMNIQYF. The DNA of the CDR3 is TGTGCCAGCAGCATCGGGACAGGGGGCATGAACATTCAGTACTTC.

CDR3 in amino acids: CASSTQVKETQYF. The CDR3 DNA is TGTGCCAGCTCAACCCAGGTGAAAGAGACCCAGTACTTC. This rearrangement joins TRBV18 to TRBJ2-5, with D unresolved. CDR1 is KGHSH, CDR2 LQKENI, per germline. CDR3 length: 13 amino acids. Trimming took 5 bases from V and 3 from J, leaving 10 bases between them.

This chain joins TRBV7-9 and TRBJ2-3; D unresolved. There are 17 residues in the CDR3. Germline V gene sequence: CDR1 SEHNR, CDR2 FQNEAQ (reference sequence). V gave up 5 bases and J gave up 1 base, with 19 bases separating them. The CDR3 bases are TGTGCCAGCAGCCTCTACCAAGCCACCCGGGGCACAGATACGCAGTATTTT. It codes for CASSLYQATRGTDTQYF.

The chain recombines TRBV7-8 with TRBJ2-2; 10 bases are shared with TRBD2. Trimming took 1 base from V and 5 from J; bases not matched to a gene: 7. The CDR3 totals 17 residues. In germline, CDR1 is SGHVS, CDR2 FQNEAQ. DNA for the CDR3: TGTGCCAGCAGCTTAGACCTAGCGGGGGACAAGACCGGGGAGCTGTTTTTT. It encodes CASSLDLAGDKTGELFF.

The rearrangement joins TRBV30 to TRBJ1-2; weak D call: TRBD1 (5 bases). Germline V gene lookup returns CDR1 GTSNPN and CDR2 SVGIG (reference sequence). V was clipped by 3 bases and J by 5 bases, with 10 bases between them. This CDR3 contains 12 residues. The DNA of the CDR3 is TGTGCCTGGAGGGCGGGGGGTTATGGCTACACCTTC. Its protein is CAWRAGGYGYTF. The variable domain in full, completed from reference TRBV30 and TRBJ1-2, reads SQTIHQWPATLVQPVGSPLSLECTVEGTSNPNLYWYRQAAGRGLQLLFYSVGIGQISSEVPQNLSASRPQDRQFILSSKKLLLSDSGFYLCAWRAGGYGYTFGSGTRLTVV.

This clone turned up a few times. The chain couples TRBV10-3 to TRBJ1-2; no definite D call. In germline, CDR1 is ENHRY, CDR2 SYGVKD. V lost 3 bases, J lost 2 bases, and 16 bases lay in between. The CDR3 has 16 residues. CDR3 amino acids: CAISDAAGLLNYGYTF. The CDR3, as DNA: TGTGCCATCAGTGATGCGGCTGGGCTCCTAAACTATGGCTACACCTTC.

This clone has just one count. The J gene is TRBJ1-6, the V gene TRBV6-5; D is unclear. Trimming cost V 5 bases and J 4 bases, with 9 bases left between them. The CDR3 spans 14 residues. The germline V gene encodes CDR1 MNHEY and CDR2 SVGAGI. CDR3 nucleotide sequence: TGTGCCAGCAGTAATGAGGAGTATAATTCACCCCTCCACTTT. Amino acid sequence: CASSNEEYNSPLHF.

The CDR3 sequence: CASRYPGLAGTDTQYF. The CDR3 DNA sequence: TGTGCCAGCAGATACCCCGGGCTAGCGGGCACAGATACGCAGTATTTT. This chain connects TRBV11-2 to TRBJ2-3; 7 bases fit TRBD2. After removal of 6 bases from V and 1 base from J, the junction contained 10 bases not matched to a gene. The germline V gene encodes CDR1 SGHAT and CDR2 FQNNGV. This CDR3 contains 16 residues.

This clone was seen more than once but under ten times. The CDR3 spells CASSQVLGRPEGGSPLHF. The CDR3 DNA reads as TGCGCCAGCAGCCAAGTTTTAGGCCGCCCAGAAGGAGGATCACCCCTCCACTTT. The chain recombines TRBV4-3 with TRBJ1-6; no definite D call. V was cut by 1 base and J by 10 bases, with 23 bases left in between. The length of the CDR3 is 18 residues. CDR1 is LGHNA, CDR2 YSLEER, per germline.

Points on this clone: Other DNA sequences within the sample encode an identical CDR3. The chain combines TRBV30 with TRBJ2-7, with 12 positions matching TRBD1. This CDR3 has 14 amino acids. Per germline, CDR1 GTSNPN and CDR2 SVGIG (reference sequence). J lost 5 bases, V lost 1 base, and 3 bases had no gene match. In nucleotides, the CDR3 is TGTGCCTGGAGTGCGGGGACAGGGGGCGACGAGCAGTACTTC. Protein sequence: CAWSAGTGGDEQYF.

Comment on this clone: A junction boundary mismatches the germline segment, possibly from a read error. J is TRBJ2-3 and V is TRBV29-1, with 9 bases identical to TRBD2. The CDR3 sequence is 13 residues long. Germline CDR1 is SQVTM and CDR2 is ANQGSEA. CDR3 in amino acids: CSSTGTSKDTQYF. The CDR3 DNA is TGCAGCTCTACCGGGACTAGCAAAGATACGCAGTATTTT.

This clone has a handful of counts. V usage is TRBV7-9 and J usage is TRBJ2-7; tentatively, D is TRBD2 (5 bases). Germline CDR1 reads SEHNR; CDR2 reads FQNEAQ (reference sequence). There are 12 residues in the CDR3. V lost 5 bases, J lost 2 bases, and 7 bases lay in between. The CDR3 DNA reads as TGTGCCAGCAGCCCCGGGACCTACGAGCAGTACTTC. Amino acid sequence: CASSPGTYEQYF.

The V and J genes are TRBV6-5 and TRBJ2-6; TRBD2 is a possible D gene (5 bases). V was clipped by 7 bases and J by 0 bases, with 10 bases between them. The CDR3 has 15 residues. Germline V CDR1 and CDR2: MNHEY, SVGAGI. CDR3 sequence (DNA): TGTGCCAGCAAAAATGGACTCTCTGGGGCCAACGTCCTGACTTTC. Translating it yields CASKNGLSGANVLTF.

V usage is TRBV29-1 and J usage is TRBJ2-3; D ambiguous. V gave up 5 bases and J gave up 0 bases, with 9 bases separating them. Germline CDR1 SQVTM, CDR2 ANQGSEA. The CDR3 sequence is 13 residues long. The CDR3 sequence: CSVTEFSTDTQYF. The DNA of the CDR3 is TGCAGCGTTACCGAGTTTAGCACAGATACGCAGTATTTT.

The chain recombines TRBV6-5 with TRBJ1-5, with D tentatively TRBD1 (5 bases). Germline V gene data show CDR1 as MNHEY and CDR2 as SVGAGI. This CDR3 has 13 residues. V lost 7 bases and J lost 7, with 14 bases in between. The CDR3 DNA sequence: TGTGCCAGCAAACCAGGGACGGGGCAGCCCCAGCATTTT. Encoded protein: CASKPGTGQPQHF.

CDR3 coding DNA: TGTGCCAGCGGGGGGAGCAATCAGCCCCAGCATTTT. This codes for CASGGSNQPQHF. The genes are TRBV27 and TRBJ1-5; D might be TRBD1 (5 bases). Germline V gives CDR1 MNHEY, CDR2 SMNVEV (reference sequence). There are 12 residues in the CDR3. Trimming left V 8 bases short and J 1 base short, with 6 bases between.

This clone was seen a handful of times. The identical CDR3 is also encoded by other nucleotide sequences in the sample. The rearrangement uses TRBV29-1 and TRBJ1-1; a weak D match, TRBD1 (5 bases). The CDR3 has 12 amino acids. Trimming took 3 bases from V and 4 from J, leaving 9 bases between them. The germline V gene has CDR1 SQVTM and CDR2 ANQGSEA. The CDR3 protein is CSVEGGGTEAFF. The CDR3 DNA sequence: TGCAGCGTTGAGGGTGGGGGCACTGAAGCTTTCTTT.

The chain couples TRBV5-1 to TRBJ2-1, with 8 bases aligning to TRBD1. The ends lost 4 bases at V and 3 bases at J; junction bases unmatched: 9. The CDR3 has 16 residues. Germline CDR1 SGHRS, CDR2 YFSETQ. CDR3 amino acids: CASSLRDRRDYNEQFF. The CDR3 DNA is TGCGCCAGCAGCCTCCGGGACAGGAGAGACTACAATGAGCAGTTCTTC.

This chain connects TRBV4-3 to TRBJ2-1; 7 bases agree with TRBD2. The CDR3 consists of 17 residues. The V and J ends lost 4 bases and 8 bases, in that order; junction bases with no gene match: 17. The germline V gene has CDR1 LGHNA and CDR2 YSLEER. DNA for the CDR3: TGCGCCAGCAGCCCCGCCCGAGGTAGCGGGTTTGAGGATGAGCAGTTCTTC. Its protein product is CASSPARGSGFEDEQFF.

The CDR3: CASSLAGGPLDTQYF. The DNA for the CDR3 is TGTGCCAGCAGTCTAGCGGGGGGGCCGTTAGATACGCAGTATTTT. This chain uses TRBV27 with TRBJ2-3; 12 bases agree with TRBD2. Trimming at V came to 5 bases and at J to 5 bases, leaving 5 bases not matched to a gene. This CDR3 is 15 amino acids long. Per the germline V gene, CDR1 is MNHEY and CDR2 is SMNVEV (reference sequence).

The rearrangement uses TRBV6-5 and TRBJ2-3; TRBD2 is a possible D gene (6 bases). V was shortened by 6 bases and J by 6 bases, with 13 bases between the two germline ends. Germline CDR1 and CDR2: MNHEY and SVGAGI. The CDR3 is 13 residues long. CDR3 residues: CASRWGEADTQYF. In DNA form, the CDR3 reads TGTGCCAGCAGGTGGGGGGAAGCGGATACGCAGTATTTT.